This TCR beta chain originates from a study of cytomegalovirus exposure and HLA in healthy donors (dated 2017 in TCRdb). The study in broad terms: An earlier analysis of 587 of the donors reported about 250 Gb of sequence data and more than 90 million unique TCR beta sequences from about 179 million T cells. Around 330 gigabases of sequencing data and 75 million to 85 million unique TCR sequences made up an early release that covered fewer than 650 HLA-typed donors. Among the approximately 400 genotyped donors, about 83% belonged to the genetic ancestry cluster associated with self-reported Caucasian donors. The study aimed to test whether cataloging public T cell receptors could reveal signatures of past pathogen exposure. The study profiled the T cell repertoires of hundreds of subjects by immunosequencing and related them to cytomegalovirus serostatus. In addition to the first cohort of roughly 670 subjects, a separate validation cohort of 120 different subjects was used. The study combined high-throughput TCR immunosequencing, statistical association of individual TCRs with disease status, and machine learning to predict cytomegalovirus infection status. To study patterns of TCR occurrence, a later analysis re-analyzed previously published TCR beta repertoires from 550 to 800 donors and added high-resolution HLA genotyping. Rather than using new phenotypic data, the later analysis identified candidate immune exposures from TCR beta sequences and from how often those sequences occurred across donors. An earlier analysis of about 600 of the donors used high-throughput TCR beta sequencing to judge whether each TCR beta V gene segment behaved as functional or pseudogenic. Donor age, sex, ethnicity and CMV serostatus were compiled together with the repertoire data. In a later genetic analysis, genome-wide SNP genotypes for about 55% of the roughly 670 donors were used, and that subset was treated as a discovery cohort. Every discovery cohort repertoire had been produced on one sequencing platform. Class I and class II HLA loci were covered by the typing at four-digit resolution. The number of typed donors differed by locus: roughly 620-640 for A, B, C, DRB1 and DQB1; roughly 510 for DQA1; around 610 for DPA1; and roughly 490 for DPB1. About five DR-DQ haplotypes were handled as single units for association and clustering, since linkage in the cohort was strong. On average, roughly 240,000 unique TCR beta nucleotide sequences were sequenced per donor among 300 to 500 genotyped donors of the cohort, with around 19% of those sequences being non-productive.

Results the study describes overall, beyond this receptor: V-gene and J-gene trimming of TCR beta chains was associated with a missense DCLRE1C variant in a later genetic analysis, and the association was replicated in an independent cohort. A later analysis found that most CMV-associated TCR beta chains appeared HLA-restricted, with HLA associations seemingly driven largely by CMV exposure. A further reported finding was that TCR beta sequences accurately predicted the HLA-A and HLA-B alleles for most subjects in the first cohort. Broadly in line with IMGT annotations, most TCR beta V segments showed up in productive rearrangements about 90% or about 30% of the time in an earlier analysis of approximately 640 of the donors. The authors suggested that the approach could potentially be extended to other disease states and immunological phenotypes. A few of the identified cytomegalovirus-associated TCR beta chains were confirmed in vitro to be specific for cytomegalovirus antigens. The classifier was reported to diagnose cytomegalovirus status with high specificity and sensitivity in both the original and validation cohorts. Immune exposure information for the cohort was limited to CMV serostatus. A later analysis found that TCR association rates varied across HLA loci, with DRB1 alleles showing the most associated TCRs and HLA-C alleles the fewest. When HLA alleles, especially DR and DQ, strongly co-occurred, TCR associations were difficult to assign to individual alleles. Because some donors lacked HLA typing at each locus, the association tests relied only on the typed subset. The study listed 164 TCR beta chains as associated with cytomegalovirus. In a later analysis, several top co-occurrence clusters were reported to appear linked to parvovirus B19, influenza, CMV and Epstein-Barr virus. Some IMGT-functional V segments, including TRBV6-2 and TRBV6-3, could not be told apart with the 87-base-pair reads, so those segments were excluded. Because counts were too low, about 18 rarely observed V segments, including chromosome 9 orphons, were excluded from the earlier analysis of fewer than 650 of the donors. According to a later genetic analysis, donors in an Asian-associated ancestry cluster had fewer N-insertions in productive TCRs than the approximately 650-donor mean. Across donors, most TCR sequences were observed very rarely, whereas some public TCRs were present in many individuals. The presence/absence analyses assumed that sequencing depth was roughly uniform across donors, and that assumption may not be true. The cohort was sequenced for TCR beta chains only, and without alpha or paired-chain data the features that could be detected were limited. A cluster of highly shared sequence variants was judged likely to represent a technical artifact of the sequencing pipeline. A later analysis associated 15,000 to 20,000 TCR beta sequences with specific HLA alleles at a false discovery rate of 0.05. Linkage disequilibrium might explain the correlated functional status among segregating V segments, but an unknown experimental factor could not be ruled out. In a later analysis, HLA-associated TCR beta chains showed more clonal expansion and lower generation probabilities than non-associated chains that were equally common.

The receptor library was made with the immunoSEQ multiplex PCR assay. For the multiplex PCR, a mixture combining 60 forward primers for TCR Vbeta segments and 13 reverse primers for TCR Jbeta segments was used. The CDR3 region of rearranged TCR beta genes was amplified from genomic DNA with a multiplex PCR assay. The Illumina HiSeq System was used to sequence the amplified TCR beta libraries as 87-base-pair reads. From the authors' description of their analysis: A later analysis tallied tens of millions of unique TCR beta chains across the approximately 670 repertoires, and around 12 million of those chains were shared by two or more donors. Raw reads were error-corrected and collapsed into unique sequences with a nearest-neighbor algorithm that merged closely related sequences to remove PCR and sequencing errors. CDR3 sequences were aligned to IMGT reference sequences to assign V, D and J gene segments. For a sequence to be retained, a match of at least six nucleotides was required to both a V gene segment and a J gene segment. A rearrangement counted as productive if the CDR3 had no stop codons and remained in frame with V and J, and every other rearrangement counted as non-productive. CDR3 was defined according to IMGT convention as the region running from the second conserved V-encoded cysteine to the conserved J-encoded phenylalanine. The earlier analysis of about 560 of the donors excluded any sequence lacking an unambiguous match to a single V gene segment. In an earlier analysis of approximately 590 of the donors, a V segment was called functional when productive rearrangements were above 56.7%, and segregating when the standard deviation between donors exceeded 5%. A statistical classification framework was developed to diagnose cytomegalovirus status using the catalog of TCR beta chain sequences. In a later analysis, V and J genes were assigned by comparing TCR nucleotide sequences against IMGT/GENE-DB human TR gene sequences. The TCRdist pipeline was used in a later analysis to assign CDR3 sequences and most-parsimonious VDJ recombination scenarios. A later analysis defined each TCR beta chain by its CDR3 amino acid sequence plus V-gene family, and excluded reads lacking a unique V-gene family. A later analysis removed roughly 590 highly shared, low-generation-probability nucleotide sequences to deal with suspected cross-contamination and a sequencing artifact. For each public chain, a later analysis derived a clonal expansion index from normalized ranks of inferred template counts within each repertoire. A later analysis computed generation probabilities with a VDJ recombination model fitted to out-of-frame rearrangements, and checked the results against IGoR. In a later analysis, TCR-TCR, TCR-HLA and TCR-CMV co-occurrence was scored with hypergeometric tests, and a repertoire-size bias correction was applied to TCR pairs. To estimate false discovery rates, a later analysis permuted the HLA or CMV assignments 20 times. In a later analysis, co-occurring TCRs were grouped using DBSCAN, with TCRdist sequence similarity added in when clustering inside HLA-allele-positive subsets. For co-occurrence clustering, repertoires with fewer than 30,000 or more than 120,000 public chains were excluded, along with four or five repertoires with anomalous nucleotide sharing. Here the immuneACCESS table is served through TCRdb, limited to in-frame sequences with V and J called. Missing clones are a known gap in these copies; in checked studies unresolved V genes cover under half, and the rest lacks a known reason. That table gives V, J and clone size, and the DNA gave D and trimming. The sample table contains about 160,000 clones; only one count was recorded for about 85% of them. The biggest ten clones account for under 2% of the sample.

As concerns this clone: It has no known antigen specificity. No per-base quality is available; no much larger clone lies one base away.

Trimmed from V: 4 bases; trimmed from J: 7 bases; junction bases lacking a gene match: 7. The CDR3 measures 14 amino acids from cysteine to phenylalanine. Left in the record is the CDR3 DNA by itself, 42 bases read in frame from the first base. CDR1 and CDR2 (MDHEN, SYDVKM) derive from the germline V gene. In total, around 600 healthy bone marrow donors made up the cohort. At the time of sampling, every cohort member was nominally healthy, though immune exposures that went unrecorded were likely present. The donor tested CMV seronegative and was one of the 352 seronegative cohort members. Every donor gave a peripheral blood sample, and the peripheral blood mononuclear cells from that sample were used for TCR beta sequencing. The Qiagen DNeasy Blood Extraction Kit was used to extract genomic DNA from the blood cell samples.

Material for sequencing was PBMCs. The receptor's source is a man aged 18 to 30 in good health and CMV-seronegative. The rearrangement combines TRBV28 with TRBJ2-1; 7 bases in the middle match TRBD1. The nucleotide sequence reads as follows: TGTGCCAGCAGTTCCCCTCAGGGGGAGAATGAGCAGTTCTTC. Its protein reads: CASSSPQGENEQFF.